Only a few counts were recorded for the clone carrying this T cell receptor (beta chain). Its antigen is as yet unknown. The read halts 3 residues ahead of the CDR3 end, with the missing end drawn from the germline J gene. Germline loops: CDR1 SGHTA, CDR2 FQGNSA. The germline V and J ends were trimmed by 3 bases and 7 bases, with 13 bases remaining between them. This CDR3 region has 14 residues. The table came from immunoSEQ multiplex PCR; TCRdb's copy has only in-frame clones and leaves some out. Observed in the sample are tens of thousands of clones, none of them singletons. This sample is part of a study of T cell clonality in common variable immunodeficiency. General observations from the study: TCRbeta clonality was increased in CVID versus healthy controls.

Source material: peripheral blood mononuclear cells. The chain has TRBV7-2 and TRBJ1-5, with a tentative D call TRBD1 (5 bases). The sequence was obtained from a person between 18 and 75 years old in good health. The sequenced part of the CDR3 DNA is TGTGCCAGCAGCTTTGGGGGGGGAAGACAGCCC. Amino acids: CASSFGGGRQP. The full CDR3 protein is CASSFGGGRQPQHF.